These 11 T cell receptor beta chains came from one sample sequenced in a study of blood T cell repertoires in COVID-19. The table came from immunoSEQ multiplex PCR; TCRdb's copy has only in-frame clones and leaves some out. The sample has some 260,000 clones, more than 85% seen once. Sequenced: PBMCs or T cells enriched from blood (not recorded which). These TCRs come from a middle-aged man who had recovered from COVID-19.

In its sample, this clone was seen a few times. V usage is TRBV7-2 and J usage is TRBJ1-5; a weak D match, TRBD1 (5 bases). This CDR3 comprises 12 residues. In germline, CDR1 is SGHTA, CDR2 FQGNSA. V lost 2 bases and J lost 6, with 5 bases in between. CDR3 bases: TGTGCCAGCAGCTTACAGGGTCAGCCCCAGCATTTT. Translating it yields CASSLQGQPQHF.

This clone was counted ten times or more. The CDR3 sequence: CASRLSVVNTEAFF. CDR3 DNA: TGTGCCAGTAGATTGTCGGTAGTGAACACTGAAGCTTTCTTT. The J gene is TRBJ1-1, the V gene TRBV19; D unclear. Per germline, CDR1 LNHDA and CDR2 SQIVND (reference sequence). With 6 bases removed from V and 0 bases from J, the gap between germline ends came to 11 bases. The CDR3 has 14 amino acids.

V usage is TRBV4-2 and J usage is TRBJ2-1; 8 bases are shared with TRBD2. This CDR3 is built from 17 residues. The V gene's germline CDR1 is LGHNA and CDR2 YNFKEQ. V was pared by 4 bases and J by 2 bases, with 10 bases of the junction left unmatched. Here the CDR3 reads CASSLTSGRLTYNEQFF. As DNA, the CDR3 is TGTGCCAGCAGCCTCACTAGCGGAAGGCTCACCTACAATGAGCAGTTCTTC.

The rearrangement uses TRBV7-7 and TRBJ1-3; D not certain. Germline V gene sequence: CDR1 SSHAT, CDR2 FNYEAQ (reference sequence). Trimming pared 2 bases from V and 2 bases from J, leaving 10 bases between. The CDR3 covers 15 residues. DNA of the CDR3: TGTGCCAGCAGCTTAAGAGTGCCGGCTGGAAACACCATATATTTT. Its translation is CASSLRVPAGNTIYF.

This chain links TRBV15 with TRBJ1-4; no firm D call. V lost 1 base and J 2 bases, leaving 8 bases between the germline ends. CDR1 is LNHNV and CDR2 is YYDKDF in the germline V gene (reference sequence). This CDR3 has 15 residues. The CDR3 spells CATSRASVTNEKLFF. In DNA form, the CDR3 reads TGTGCCACCAGCAGAGCGTCAGTCACTAATGAAAAACTGTTTTTT.

This sequence joins TRBV11-3 and TRBJ1-6; D possibly corresponds to TRBD1 (6 bases). The CDR3 is 13 amino acids. V was trimmed by 1 base and J by 11 bases, leaving 9 bases between them. Germline V CDR1 and CDR2: SGHNT, YENEEA. Here the CDR3 DNA reads TGTGCCAGCAGCTTAGCACAGGGTGCACCCCTCCACTTT. Its translation is CASSLAQGAPLHF. The complete variable domain, with remaining parts taken from reference TRBV11-3 and TRBJ1-6, reads EAGVVQSPRYKIIEKKQPVAFWCNPISGHNTLYWYLQNLGQGPELLIRYENEEAVDDSQLPKDRFSAERLKGVDSTLKIQPAELGDSAVYLCASSLAQGAPLHFGNGTRLTVT.

The rearrangement links TRBV11-1 to TRBJ2-7; TRBD1 agrees at 8 bases. The V segment lost 5 bases and the J segment 0 bases; nucleotides outside the gene matches: 3. Germline V gene data show CDR1 as SGHAT and CDR2 as FQDESV (reference sequence). The CDR3 is 14 residues long. CDR3 protein: CASSGTGGSYEQYF. The CDR3 DNA reads TGTGCCAGCAGCGGTACAGGGGGCTCCTACGAGCAGTACTTC.

This chain connects TRBV28 to TRBJ1-2; 8 bases are shared with TRBD1. This CDR3 is built from 16 residues. CDR1 is MDHEN and CDR2 is SYDVKM in the germline V gene. J lost 4 bases, V lost 4 bases, and 11 bases had no gene match. CDR3 coding DNA: TGTGCCAGCAGTTCTATAGCCAGGGGGCGTGTCTATGGCTACACCTTC. Residues: CASSSIARGRVYGYTF.

The chain is built from TRBV4-1 and TRBJ1-4; D is perhaps TRBD1 (5 bases). Germline V gene data show CDR1 as MGHRA and CDR2 as YSYEKL. The CDR3 length is 14 residues. Trimming removed 5 bases at V and 8 bases at J, with 15 bases between. CDR3 sequence: CASSTGGVGEKLFF. Written as DNA, the CDR3 is TGCGCCAGCAGCACCGGGGGGGTTGGGGAAAAACTGTTTTTT.

The genes are TRBV5-4 and TRBJ1-2, with 7 bases fitting TRBD1. The germline V gene encodes CDR1 SGHNT and CDR2 YYREEE (reference sequence). V lost 4 bases to trimming and J lost 8 bases; unmatched junction nucleotides: 8. CDR3 size: 13 residues. Here the CDR3 reads CASSINRGYGYTF. CDR3 DNA: TGTGCCAGCAGCATAAACAGGGGTTACGGCTACACCTTC.

The rearrangement links TRBV4-1 to TRBJ2-7, with a weak D call TRBD1 (5 bases). Looked up from germline, CDR1 is MGHRA and CDR2 is YSYEKL. V dropped 0 bases and J dropped 0 bases, with 12 bases sitting between them. This CDR3 region has 16 residues. CDR3 amino acids: CASSQEGAVSSYEQYF. DNA for the CDR3: TGCGCCAGCAGCCAAGAAGGGGCAGTGAGCTCCTACGAGCAGTACTTC.